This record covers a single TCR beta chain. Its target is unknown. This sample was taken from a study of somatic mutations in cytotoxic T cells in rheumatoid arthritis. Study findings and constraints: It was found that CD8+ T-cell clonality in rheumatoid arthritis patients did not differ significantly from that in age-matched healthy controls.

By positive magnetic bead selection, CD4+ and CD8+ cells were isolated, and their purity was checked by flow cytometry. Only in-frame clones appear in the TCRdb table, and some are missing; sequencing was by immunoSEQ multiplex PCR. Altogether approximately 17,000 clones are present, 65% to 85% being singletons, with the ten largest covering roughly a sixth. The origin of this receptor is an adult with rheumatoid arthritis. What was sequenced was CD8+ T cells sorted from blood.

The chain's CDR3 is CASSYLFNQPQHF. The CDR3 bases are TGTGCCAGCAGTTACTTGTTCAATCAGCCCCAGCATTTT. V and J are TRBV6-6 and TRBJ1-5; D remains unclear. Looked up from germline, CDR1 is MNHNY and CDR2 is SVGAGI (reference sequence). V dropped 1 base and J dropped 3 bases, with 4 bases sitting between them. The CDR3 loop spans 13 amino acids.